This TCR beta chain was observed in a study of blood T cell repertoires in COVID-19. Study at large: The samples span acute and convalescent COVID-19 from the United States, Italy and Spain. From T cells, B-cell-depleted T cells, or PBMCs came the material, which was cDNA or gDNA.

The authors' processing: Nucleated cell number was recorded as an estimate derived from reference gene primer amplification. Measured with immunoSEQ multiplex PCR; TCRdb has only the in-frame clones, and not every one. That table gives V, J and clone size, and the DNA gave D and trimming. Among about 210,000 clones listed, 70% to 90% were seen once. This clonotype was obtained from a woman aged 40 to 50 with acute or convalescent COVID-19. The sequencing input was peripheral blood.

The CDR3 DNA sequence: TGTGCCAGCAGCCCCGGAGGCCACACCGGGGAGCTGTTTTTT. Residues: CASSPGGHTGELFF. V is TRBV7-6 and J is TRBJ2-2; possible D gene TRBD2, 5 bases. The germline gives CDR1 SGHVS, CDR2 FNYEAQ. This CDR3 is built from 14 residues. V was clipped by 5 bases and J by 3 bases, with 10 bases between them.